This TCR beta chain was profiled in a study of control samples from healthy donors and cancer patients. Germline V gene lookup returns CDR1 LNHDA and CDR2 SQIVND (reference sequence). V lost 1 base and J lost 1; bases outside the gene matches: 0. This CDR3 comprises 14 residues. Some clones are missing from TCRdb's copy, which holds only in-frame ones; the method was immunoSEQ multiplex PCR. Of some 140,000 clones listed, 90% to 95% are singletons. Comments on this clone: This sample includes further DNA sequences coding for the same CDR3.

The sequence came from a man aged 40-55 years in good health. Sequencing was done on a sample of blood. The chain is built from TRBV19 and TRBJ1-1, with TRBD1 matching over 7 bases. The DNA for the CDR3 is TGTGCCAGTAGTATAGGACAGGGGAACACTGAAGCTTTCTTT. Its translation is CASSIGQGNTEAFF.